These 18 T cell receptor beta chains were all obtained from the same sample, sequenced in a study of Graves' ophthalmopathy and Graves' hyperthyroidism. Researchers took RNA transcripts and amplified TCR beta CDR3 regions from them. First-round RT-PCR used HTBI primers; second-round multiplex PCR followed. Each CDR3 protein is one row after TCRdb ran MiXCR on the multiplex PCR reads. The table has approximately 500,000 distinct CDR3 sequences, around 15% seen once. Sequencing was performed on blood. These receptors were taken from a woman aged 30 to 39 with Graves' ophthalmopathy.

This clonotype was found many times. The DNA is left out, because the CDR3 cannot be placed on it with certainty; the CDR3 is given as TCRdb lists it. This chain joins TRBV28 and TRBJ2-5. Looked up from germline, CDR1 is MDHEN and CDR2 is SYDVKM. Inclusive of both ends, the CDR3 amounts to 13 amino acids. CDR3 region: CASSTSLRETQYF.

This clonotype was seen ten or more times. The chain couples TRBV7-2 to TRBJ2-5; D perhaps matches TRBD1 (5 bases). Trimming removed 5 bases at V and 7 bases at J, with 17 bases between. The CDR3 runs 14 residues. CDR1 is SGHTA and CDR2 is FQGNSA in the germline V gene. In nucleotides, the CDR3 is TGTGCCAGCAGCACTGACAGTGGCGTGCGGACCCAGTACTTC. It encodes CASSTDSGVRTQYF.

This clonotype appeared once. This likely comes from a read error, as the CDR3 has no conserved phenylalanine or tryptophan at its end. It is unclear where the CDR3 begins or ends on the DNA, so no DNA is shown, and the CDR3 is as TCRdb lists it. The genes are TRBV6-1 and TRBJ2-5. Both ends counted, the CDR3 spans 14 residues. The germline V gene has CDR1 MNHNS and CDR2 SASEGT. This chain's CDR3 is CASRDLGYGKTEYY.

This clonotype has just a few counts. A read error may produce the germline difference seen at one junction end. The chain carries TRBV19 and TRBJ1-2; no clear D gene. Germline V gene lookup returns CDR1 LNHDA and CDR2 SQIVND (reference sequence). The CDR3 spans 14 residues. CDR3: CASSLDPYSNGYTF. In DNA, the CDR3 is TGTGCCAGTAGTTTAGACCCTTACTCGAATGGCTACACCTTC.

This clonotype has a count of ten or more. The rearrangement joins TRBV27 to TRBJ2-7; tentatively, D is TRBD2 (6 bases). V was clipped by 5 bases and J by 5 bases, with 13 bases between them. CDR3 length equals 13 residues. Germline V gene data show CDR1 as MNHEY and CDR2 as SMNVEV (reference sequence). Here the CDR3 reads CASSPFGGHEQYF. The CDR3 DNA follows: TGTGCCAGCAGTCCCTTCGGGGGACACGAGCAGTACTTC.

Comment on this clonotype: A single base separates this from a much larger clone, so it may be a read error. This chain uses TRBV28 with TRBJ1-5; D is unclear. Germline values: CDR1 MDHEN, CDR2 SYDVKM. Trimming pared 9 bases from V and 1 base from J, leaving 10 bases between. CDR3 size: 13 residues. This CDR3 is CASPAGSNQPQHF. The CDR3 DNA is TGTGCCAGTCCTGCGGGCAGCAATCAGCCCCAGCATTTT.

This clonotype occurred a few times. This chain uses TRBV20-1 with TRBJ1-1, with a weak D call TRBD1 (5 bases). Trimming pared 0 bases from V and 1 base from J, leaving 12 bases between. The CDR3 has 15 residues. Germline V gene lookup returns CDR1 DFQATT and CDR2 SNEGSKA (reference sequence). CDR3 amino acids: CSARERRGGNTEAFF. The CDR3 DNA sequence: TGCAGTGCTAGAGAGCGGCGGGGGGGGAACACTGAAGCTTTCTTT.

The sample holds many counts of this clonotype. One junction end disagrees with the germline gene, perhaps due to a read error. The chain has TRBV12-3 or TRBV12-4 and TRBJ2-4; D is tentatively TRBD1 or TRBD2 (6 bases each). This CDR3 comprises 13 residues. The CDR3 DNA sequence: TGTGCCAGCAGCTTAGGGGGGCGTGACATTCAGTACTTC. Protein product: CASSLGGRDIQYF.

Regarding this clonotype: Because the CDR3 is missing its conserved closing phenylalanine or tryptophan, this is likely a read error. The CDR3 sequence is CASSLVQGAIYEQYY. CDR3 nucleotide sequence: TGTGCCAGCAGCTTGGTACAGGGGGCTATCTACGAGCAGTACTAC. V gene TRBV5-5 combines with J gene TRBJ2-7; 9 positions agree with TRBD1. This CDR3 spans 15 amino acids. Germline V gene sequence: CDR1 SGHKS, CDR2 YYEKEE (reference sequence). V lost 0 bases to trimming and J lost 3 bases; unmatched junction nucleotides: 4.

This clonotype was observed at least ten times. This chain links TRBV7-9 with TRBJ1-2; D unresolved. CDR3 size: 15 residues. V was cut by 0 bases and J by 5 bases, with 13 bases left in between. Germline CDR1 and CDR2: SEHNR and FQNEAQ (reference sequence). CDR3 sequence: CASSLAVGQTYGYTF. The CDR3 region has the DNA TGTGCCAGCAGCTTAGCGGTAGGGCAGACGTATGGCTACACCTTC. Variable domain in full (rest from reference TRBV7-9 and TRBJ1-2): DTGVSQNPRHKITKRGQNVTFRCDPISEHNRLYWYRQTLGQGPEFLTYFQNEAQLEKSRLLSDRFSAERPKGSFSTLEIQRTEQGDSAMYLCASSLAVGQTYGYTFGSGTRLTVV.

There are many counts of this clonotype. The chain is built from TRBV12-3 or TRBV12-4 and TRBJ2-7; D uncertain. CDR3 length: 14 residues. Trimming cost V 5 bases and J 1 base, with 12 bases left between them. This CDR3 reads CASSPLGVSYEQYF. CDR3 DNA: TGTGCCAGCAGTCCGCTTGGAGTTTCCTACGAGCAGTACTTC.

This clonotype was picked up many times. The gene calls are TRBV6-1 and TRBJ1-5, with D possibly being TRBD1 (6 bases). The germline gives CDR1 MNHNS, CDR2 SASEGT. Trimming removed 2 bases from V and 0 bases from J, with 14 bases in between. The CDR3 totals 17 residues. CDR3: CASSELWDKYSNQPQHF. The DNA of the CDR3 is TGTGCCAGCAGTGAATTATGGGACAAATATAGCAATCAGCCCCAGCATTTT.

This clonotype was picked up many times. The J gene is TRBJ1-3, the V gene TRBV20-1, with TRBD1 matching over 9 bases. There are 17 residues in the CDR3. The ends lost 2 bases at V and 0 bases at J; junction bases unmatched: 8. Germline CDR1 and CDR2: DFQATT and SNEGSKA (reference sequence). Here the CDR3 reads CSARQQGAVLSGNTIYF. The CDR3 DNA is TGCAGTGCTAGACAACAGGGGGCTGTTCTCTCTGGAAACACCATATATTTT.

The rearrangement links TRBV10-3 to TRBJ2-7; TRBD1 matches at 9 bases. Trimming cost V 6 bases and J 2 bases; bases outside gene matches: 8. The CDR3 consists of 15 residues. Germline V gene sequence: CDR1 ENHRY, CDR2 SYGVKD. The CDR3 protein is CAISPGQGSPYEQYF. DNA for the CDR3: TGTGCCATCAGCCCGGGACAGGGTTCCCCCTACGAGCAGTACTTC.

In this sample, this clonotype turned up many times. This sequence joins TRBV6-1 and TRBJ2-7, with a weak D call TRBD2 (7 bases). Germline V lookup: CDR1 MNHNS, CDR2 SASEGT. Trimming stripped 5 bases from V and 5 bases from J, with 16 bases between. The CDR3 sequence is 14 residues long. The CDR3 loop reads CASSLEGGRHEQYF. CDR3 coding DNA: TGTGCCAGCAGTCTAGAGGGGGGGAGGCACGAGCAGTACTTC.

The table lists this clonotype with many counts. The chain joins TRBV6-1 to TRBJ1-5; D remains unclear. Germline-derived CDR1 and CDR2 are MNHNS and SASEGT. V was clipped by 4 bases and J by 5 bases, with 12 bases between them. This CDR3 has 14 residues. CDR3 DNA sequence: TGTGCCAGCAGTGGAGGGATTTGGTATCAGCCCCAGCATTTT. It specifies CASSGGIWYQPQHF.

This clonotype was found many times. The chain joins TRBV6-1 to TRBJ2-7, with 7 positions matching TRBD1. Germline-derived CDR1 and CDR2 are MNHNS and SASEGT. V lost 5 bases, J lost 0 bases, and 10 bases stayed unmatched. The CDR3 length is 16 residues. The DNA for the CDR3 is TGTGCCAGCAGTCCCCGGGACAGCCGCCTCTCCTACGAGCAGTACTTC. Protein product: CASSPRDSRLSYEQYF.

There are many counts of this clonotype. The V call is TRBV6-5, the J call TRBJ2-7, with D tentatively TRBD1 or TRBD2 (5 bases each). Germline CDR1 reads MNHEY; CDR2 reads SVGAGI. The V end was cut by 5 bases, the J end by 7 bases, with 15 bases between. The CDR3 is 13 amino acids. The CDR3, as DNA: TGTGCCAGCAGTCTAGGGACGTTGTTGGAGCAGTACTTC. Residues: CASSLGTLLEQYF.